This T cell receptor beta chain was sequenced in a study of control samples from healthy donors and cancer patients. The assay was immunoSEQ multiplex PCR, and TCRdb's table has in-frame clones only and misses some. The sample gives 90,000 to 130,000 clones, more than 75% of which show up once; 3.7% is in the top ten. This clone appeared once. The germline gives CDR1 GTSNPN, CDR2 SVGIG (reference sequence). The V and J ends lost 5 bases and 6 bases respectively, with 16 bases between them. The CDR3 extends over 13 amino acids. V and J are TRBV30 and TRBJ1-1; D might be TRBD1 (5 bases). The receptor was isolated from a woman aged 60 to 75 with lung cancer. Sequences were obtained from PBMCs. The CDR3 loop reads CAWVSDGGAEAFF. Here the CDR3 DNA reads TGTGCCTGGGTATCAGATGGAGGGGCTGAAGCTTTCTTT.